This TCR beta chain was sequenced in a study of OX40 agonist ivuxolimab in advanced cancers. Turning to the study itself: Every 2 weeks, ivuxolimab was infused into the patients intravenously at between 0.01 and 10 mg/kg.

Germline V gene sequence: CDR1 GTSNPN, CDR2 SVGIG (reference sequence). The CDR3 has 11 residues. V was shortened by 2 bases and J by 5 bases, with 4 bases between the two germline ends. The table lists this clone with a count of one. The table came from immunoSEQ multiplex PCR; TCRdb's copy has only in-frame clones and leaves some out. The sample lists tens of thousands of clones, roughly nine tenths seen once, with over 11% in the top ten. This TCR came from an adult with an advanced solid tumor such as melanoma, head and neck, liver or kidney cancer. Here the sequenced sample was CD4+ or CD8+ T cells sorted from blood, taken in a trial of the OX40 agonist ivuxolimab. V and J are TRBV30 and TRBJ2-1; D call uncertain. The CDR3 DNA follows: TGTGCCTGGAGTAAGAACAATGAGCAGTTCTTC. Protein product: CAWSKNNEQFF.